The present TCR beta chain was sequenced within a study of blood T cells in healthy people across ages. Trimming removed 3 bases at V and 2 bases at J, with 16 bases between. This CDR3 spans 16 amino acids. Germline V CDR1 and CDR2: SQVTM, ANQGSEA. Only a few counts were recorded for this clonotype. Its antigen is unknown. A second PCR, run for about 6 to 11 cycles, used a sample-barcoded 5' primer plus a J-beta primer mix. TCRdb processed the 5' RACE reads anew with MiXCR; each CDR3 protein has one entry. This sample has fewer than 900,000 distinct CDR3 sequences, with 35% to 40% found just once. General study results and limits: The donors' CMV status was not determined, possibly confounding changes in expanded clonotypes.

V usage is TRBV29-1 and J usage is TRBJ2-2, with D perhaps matching TRBD1 or TRBD2 (6 bases each). The sequence was obtained from a man aged 18 to 29 in good health. Material for sequencing was blood. The CDR3 bases are TGCAGCGTTGAGAGGGGGGCAGGGGATAACACCGGGGAGCTGTTTTTT. As protein: CSVERGAGDNTGELFF.